This T cell receptor beta chain was captured by sequencing in a study of T cell changes during pregnancy in multiple sclerosis. There are 16 residues in the CDR3. The trim removed 5 bases at V and 5 bases at J, leaving 9 bases unmatched. The germline gives CDR1 MDHEN, CDR2 SYDVKM. Profiling relied on immunoSEQ multiplex PCR, and the TCRdb table lists in-frame clones only, not all of them. The data contain more than 35,000 clones, 90% to 95% of them singletons. Here the sequenced sample was CD4+ T cells from peripheral blood mononuclear cells, taken in the third trimester of pregnancy. The J gene is TRBJ1-5, the V gene TRBV28; 10 bases are a match to TRBD1. This clonotype was obtained from a female donor with multiple sclerosis, enrolled in a pregnancy study. This CDR3 reads CASSAFGTGADQPQHF. CDR3 in DNA: TGTGCCAGCAGTGCCTTCGGGACAGGGGCGGATCAGCCCCAGCATTTT.